A single sample gave rise to the 6 T cell receptor beta chains below, sequenced in a study of blood T cell repertoires in COVID-19. Clones were read by immunoSEQ multiplex PCR, and TCRdb kept only the in-frame ones, dropping some. Among about 190,000 clones listed, 79% were seen once. The sequenced sample was peripheral blood. Receptors originate from a man aged 55-75 years with active or convalescent COVID-19.

This clone was found a few times. The chain links TRBV5-4 to TRBJ2-2; the match to TRBD2 covers 10 bases. With 1 base clipped from V and 4 bases from J, the junction kept 1 base outside the gene matches. This CDR3 spans 15 amino acids. CDR1 and CDR2 from the germline V gene are SGHNT and YYREEE (reference sequence). CDR3 coding DNA: TGTGCCAGCAGCTTGAAGCGGGAGGGCACCGGGGAGCTGTTTTTT. It codes for CASSLKREGTGELFF.

The table lists this clone with a few counts. The chain combines TRBV29-1 with TRBJ2-1, with TRBD2 matching 12 bases. Trimming removed 5 bases from V and 8 bases from J; junction bases left unmatched: 4. Germline V gene data show CDR1 as SQVTM and CDR2 as ANQGSEA. The CDR3 is 13 residues long. The CDR3 DNA reads as TGCAGCGTTCAGACTAGCGGGAGCGATGAGCAGTTCTTC. This gives the protein CSVQTSGSDEQFF.

The V and J genes are TRBV7-9 and TRBJ2-5, with TRBD2 matching 10 bases. The CDR3 covers 15 residues. Germline V CDR1 and CDR2: SEHNR, FQNEAQ (reference sequence). V gave up 4 bases and J gave up 4 bases; unmatched junction bases: 6. The CDR3 nucleotides are TGTGCCAGCAGCTGGGGGACTAGCGTAAGAGAGACCCAGTACTTC. This codes for CASSWGTSVRETQYF. The full variable domain, rest sourced from reference TRBV7-9 and TRBJ2-5, is DTGVSQNPRHKITKRGQNVTFRCDPISEHNRLYWYRQTLGQGPEFLTYFQNEAQLEKSRLLSDRFSAERPKGSFSTLEIQRTEQGDSAMYLCASSWGTSVRETQYFGPGTRLLVL.

This clone was seen only a few times. The chain employs TRBV19 and TRBJ1-5; TRBD1 matches at 7 bases. Per germline, CDR1 LNHDA and CDR2 SQIVND (reference sequence). J gave up 5 bases and V 5 bases, and 3 bases lay outside the gene matches. This CDR3 spans 13 amino acids. CDR3: CASSSGGDQPQHF. CDR3 sequence (DNA): TGTGCCAGTAGTTCAGGGGGTGATCAGCCCCAGCATTTT.

The V gene is TRBV11-3, the J gene TRBJ2-2; D is undetermined. Deletions cut 0 bases from V and 2 bases from J, with 10 bases between. From germline, CDR1 is SGHNT and CDR2 YENEEA. The CDR3 is 16 residues long. CDR3 region: CASSLDRNGNTGELFF. The CDR3 DNA follows: TGTGCCAGCAGCTTAGACAGGAATGGAAACACCGGGGAGCTGTTTTTT.

By proportion, this clone is large. V gene TRBV7-2 combines with J gene TRBJ1-1; D ambiguous. The CDR3 length is 11 residues. V lost 8 bases, J lost 3 bases, and 7 bases lay in between. Per the germline V gene, CDR1 is SGHTA and CDR2 is FQGNSA. The CDR3: CASGLDTEAFF. The CDR3 nucleotides are TGTGCCAGCGGCCTGGACACTGAAGCTTTCTTT.